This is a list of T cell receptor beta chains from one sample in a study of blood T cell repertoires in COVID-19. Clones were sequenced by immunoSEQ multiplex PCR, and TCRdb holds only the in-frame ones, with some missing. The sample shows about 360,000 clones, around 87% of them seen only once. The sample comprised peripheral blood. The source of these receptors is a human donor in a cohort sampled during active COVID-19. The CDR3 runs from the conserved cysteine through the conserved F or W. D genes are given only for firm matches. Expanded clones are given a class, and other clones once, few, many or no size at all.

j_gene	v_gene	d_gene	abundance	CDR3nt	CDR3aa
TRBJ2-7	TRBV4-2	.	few	TGTGCCAGCAGCCTCCGGGCGGGACAGCTGAACGAGCAGTACTTC	CASSLRAGQLNEQYF
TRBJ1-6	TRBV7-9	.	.	TGTGCCAGCAGTTTTACAGGGTTCGGGGGGAATTCACCCCTCCACTTT	CASSFTGFGGNSPLHF
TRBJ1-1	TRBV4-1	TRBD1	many	TGCGCCAGCAGCCAATCGGGACAGGTATCCACTGAAGCTTTCTTT	CASSQSGQVSTEAFF
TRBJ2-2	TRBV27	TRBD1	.	TGTGCCAGCAGGGGGGACAGGGGTATCGGGGAGCTGTTTTTT	CASRGDRGIGELFF
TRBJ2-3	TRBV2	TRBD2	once	TGTGCCAGCAGTCTCTCCGGGACTACGAACACAGATACGCAGTATTTT	CASSLSGTTNTDTQYF
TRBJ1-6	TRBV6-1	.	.	TGTGCCAGCAGTGAAGCGGGTTTAATGCGGGTTCGTTATAATTCACCCCTCCACTTT	CASSEAGLMRVRYNSPLHF
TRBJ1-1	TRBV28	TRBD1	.	TGTGCCAGCAGTTTATTGACAGGGGTCGCGAACACTGAAGCTTTCTTT	CASSLLTGVANTEAFF
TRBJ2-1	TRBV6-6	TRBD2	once	TGTGCCAGCGCACTAGCGGGGGGGCAGTACAATGAGCAGTTCTTC	CASALAGGQYNEQFF
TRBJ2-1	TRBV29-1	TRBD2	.	TGCAGCGTTGCCGGGGGGGCCCACAATGAGCAGTTCTTC	CSVAGGAHNEQFF
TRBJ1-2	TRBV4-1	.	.	TGCGCCAGCAGCCAAGAACACAGGACGGTGGCCTATGGCTACACCTTC	CASSQEHRTVAYGYTF
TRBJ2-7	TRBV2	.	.	TGTGCCAGCAGGGCCCATCCCTACGAGCAGTACTTC	CASRAHPYEQYF
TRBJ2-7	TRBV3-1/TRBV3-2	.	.	TGTGCCAGCAGCCCCACAGGGTACGAGCAGTACTTC	CASSPTGYEQYF
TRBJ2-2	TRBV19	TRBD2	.	TGTGCCAGTGACTTACGGGGGGGCCAGACCGGGGAGCTGTTTTTT	CASDLRGGQTGELFF
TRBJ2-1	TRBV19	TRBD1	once	TGTGCCAGTAGTACTCGACAGGGGGCAAGCTCCTACAATGAGCAGTTCTTC	CASSTRQGASSYNEQFF
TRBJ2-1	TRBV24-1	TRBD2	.	TGTGCCACCAGTCCAGCGGGGGGGCTTAATGAGCAGTTCTTC	CATSPAGGLNEQFF
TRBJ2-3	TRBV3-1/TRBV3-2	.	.	TGTGCCAGCAGCCAAGATTCGAGGGCCCGGACAGATACGCAGTATTTT	CASSQDSRARTDTQYF
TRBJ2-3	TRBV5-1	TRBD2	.	TGCGCCAGCAGCTTGGCTATCACTAGCGGGATTTCAGATACGCAGTATTTT	CASSLAITSGISDTQYF
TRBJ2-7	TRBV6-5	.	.	TGTGCCGCGAAAACCGACAGTGAGCGTAGCGAGCAGTACTTC	CAAKTDSERSEQYF
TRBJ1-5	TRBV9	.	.	TGTGCCAGCAGCTCTACAGGGTCTAGTCAGCCCCAGCATTTT	CASSSTGSSQPQHF
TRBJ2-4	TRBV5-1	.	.	TGCGCCAGCAGCTTGGTGGACAGTCAAATCCAGTACTTC	CASSLVDSQIQYF
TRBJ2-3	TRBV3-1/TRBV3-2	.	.	TGTGCCAGCAGCCAAGTACTTGCGGTGCGCGCAGATACGCAGTATTTT	CASSQVLAVRADTQYF
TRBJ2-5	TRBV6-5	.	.	TGTGCCAGCAGTTACTCAGGGGGGGGTGGAGAGACCCAGTACTTC	CASSYSGGGGETQYF
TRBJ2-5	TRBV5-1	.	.	TGCGCCAGCAGCTTGGCAGGGGGGAGTCAAGAGACCCAGTACTTC	CASSLAGGSQETQYF
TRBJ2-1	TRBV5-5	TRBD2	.	TGTGCCAGCAGCTTTAGCGGGGACTTTTACAATGAGCAGTTCTTC	CASSFSGDFYNEQFF
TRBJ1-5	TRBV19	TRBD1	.	TGTGCCAGTAAAGACAGGGGGCGAAACAATCAGCCCCAGCATTTT	CASKDRGRNNQPQHF
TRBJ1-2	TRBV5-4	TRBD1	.	TGTGCCAGCAGCTTGCCCGGGACAGGCTTTAACTATGGCTACACCTTC	CASSLPGTGFNYGYTF
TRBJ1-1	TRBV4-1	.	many	TGCGCCAGCAGCCGGGGAGGAGTCTTGGAAGCTTTCTTT	CASSRGGVLEAFF
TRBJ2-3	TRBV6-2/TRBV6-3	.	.	TGTGCCAGCAGTTACGGCCCAGCGGGACATGGCACAGATACGCAGTATTTT	CASSYGPAGHGTDTQYF
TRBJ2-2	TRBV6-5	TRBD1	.	TGTGCCAGCAGTTACTCGATACCAGGGGGCGGCGGGGAGCTGTTTTTT	CASSYSIPGGGGELFF
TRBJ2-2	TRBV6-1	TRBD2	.	TGTGCCAGCAGTGAGGGGGTAGCGGGGAGGACCGGGGAGCTGTTTTTT	CASSEGVAGRTGELFF
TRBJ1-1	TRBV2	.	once	TGTGCCAGCAGTGAAGGGAGAGGAGGGGTTTGGGCTTTCTTT	CASSEGRGGVWAFF
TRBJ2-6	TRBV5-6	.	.	TGTGCCAGCAGCAGCGTCGAAGCGGCCAACGTCCTGACTTTC	CASSSVEAANVLTF
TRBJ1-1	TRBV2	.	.	TGTGCCAGCAGTGCGGGCACTGAAGCTTTCTTT	CASSAGTEAFF
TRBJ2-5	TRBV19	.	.	TGTGCCAGTAGTAAGGTAGGGGGCCAAGAGACCCAGTACTTC	CASSKVGGQETQYF
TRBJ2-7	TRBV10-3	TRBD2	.	TGTGCCATCAGTGAGTCGACATTAGCGGGGGCCACCTACGAGCAGTACTTC	CAISESTLAGATYEQYF
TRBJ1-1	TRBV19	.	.	TGTGCCAGTAGTGAGCCCACTGAAGCTTTCTTT	CASSEPTEAFF
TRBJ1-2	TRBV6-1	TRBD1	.	TGTGCCAGCAGTGAAGCCAGACAGGGGGTTTATGGCTACACCTTC	CASSEARQGVYGYTF
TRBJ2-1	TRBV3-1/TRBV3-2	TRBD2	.	TGTGCCAGCAGCCAAGTTGGGCGGGGGGCGTACAATGAGCAGTTCTTC	CASSQVGRGAYNEQFF
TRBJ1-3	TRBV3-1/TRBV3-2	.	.	TGTGCCAGCAGCCCGACAAGGGGGTCTGGAAACACCATATATTTT	CASSPTRGSGNTIYF
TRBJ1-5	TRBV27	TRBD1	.	TGTGCCAGCAGTTTGCAGGGGGCGAATCAGCCCCAGCATTTT	CASSLQGANQPQHF
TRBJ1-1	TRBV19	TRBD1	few	TGTGCCAGTAGTGCTCCGGGACAGATGAACACTGAAGCTTTCTTT	CASSAPGQMNTEAFF
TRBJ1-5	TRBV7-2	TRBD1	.	TGTGCCAGCAGCCTAGACAGGGTGGGCAATCAGCCCCAGCATTTT	CASSLDRVGNQPQHF
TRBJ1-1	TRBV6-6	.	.	TGTGCCAGCACCCAAACGGAGGGGAACACTGAAGCTTTCTTT	CASTQTEGNTEAFF
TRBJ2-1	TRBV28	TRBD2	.	TGTGCCAGCAGTCGCCTAGCGGGAGTAATCGGCAATGAGCAGTTCTTC	CASSRLAGVIGNEQFF
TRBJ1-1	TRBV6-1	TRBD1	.	TGTGCCAGCAGTGCTCGGGACAGGGCAACGAACACTGAAGCTTTCTTT	CASSARDRATNTEAFF
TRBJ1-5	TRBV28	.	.	TGTGCCAGCAGTTCGCGGGCGGGGAGCCCCAATCAGCCCCAGCATTTT	CASSSRAGSPNQPQHF
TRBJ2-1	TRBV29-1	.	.	TGCAGCGCCTTCTCGGGAAGGTCCTACAATGAGCAGTTCTTC	CSAFSGRSYNEQFF
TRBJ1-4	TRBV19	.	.	TGTGCCAGTAGCACAGGGTCGGTGCATGAAAAACTGTTTTTT	CASSTGSVHEKLFF
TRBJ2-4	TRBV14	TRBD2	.	TGTGCCAGCAGCCAAGCTACGGGGGGGACCATTCAGTACTTC	CASSQATGGTIQYF
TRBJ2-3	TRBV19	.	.	TGTGCCAGTGCAACTAGCACAGATACGCAGTATTTT	CASATSTDTQYF
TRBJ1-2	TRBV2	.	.	TGTGCCAGCAGTGGGGCTACAGGGCGGAGCTACACCTTC	CASSGATGRSYTF
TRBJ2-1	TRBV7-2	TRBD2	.	TGTGCCAGCAGCTCAACTAGCGGGGGGCCCTACAATGAGCAGTTCTTC	CASSSTSGGPYNEQFF
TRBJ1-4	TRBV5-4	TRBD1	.	TGTGCCAGCAGCTTTGGGGCAGGGGGCGTAGAAAAACTGTTTTTT	CASSFGAGGVEKLFF
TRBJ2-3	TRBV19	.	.	TGTGCCAGTAGTAGCCCCCGCGACGGGGTCACAGATACGCAGTATTTT	CASSSPRDGVTDTQYF
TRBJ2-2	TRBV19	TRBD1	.	TGTGCCAGTACTACGGGGGACAGGGCCGGGGAGCTGTTTTTT	CASTTGDRAGELFF
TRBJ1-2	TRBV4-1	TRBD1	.	TGCGCCAGCAGCCCCGGTCTGAGGGACAGCTATGGCTACACCTTC	CASSPGLRDSYGYTF
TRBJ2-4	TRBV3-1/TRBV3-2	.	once	TGTGCCAGCAGCCGACTTCTAGCCAAAAACATTCAGTACTTC	CASSRLLAKNIQYF
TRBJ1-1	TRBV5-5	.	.	TGTGCCAGCAGCTTCCGGACAGAAGCTTTCTTT	CASSFRTEAFF
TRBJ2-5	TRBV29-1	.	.	TGCAGCGTTCGACTCCCTCAAACAGGGACCCAGTACTTC	CSVRLPQTGTQYF